The source of this TCR beta chain is a study of shared clonotypes between healthy human individuals. Overall study results and limits: Clonotypes shared by all four donors outscored non-shared clonotypes in generation probability.

On sorted subsets, replicate PCRs used approximately 190 ng DNA, or about 30,000 T cell genomes. The data were produced by immunoSEQ multiplex PCR, yet TCRdb's version contains in-frame clones alone and is incomplete. The sample lists about 2.2 million clones, about 93% occurring once. Trimming took 3 bases from V and 5 from J; bases not matched to a gene: 3. The germline gives CDR1 SGHDT, CDR2 YYEEEE. The CDR3 extends over 14 amino acids. CD45RO negativity and positive selection for CCR7 defined naive CD8 cells, a population that excluded terminally differentiated effector memory CD45RA+ cells. The donors, healthy adults who were HIV-negative, had experienced no recent acute infections or vaccinations. As to this clone: Its antigen is currently unknown.

Sequencing was done on a sample of naive CD8+ T cells from PBMCs. This rearrangement joins TRBV5-6 to TRBJ1-5; the match to TRBD1 covers 9 bases. The TCR sequence derives from a man younger than 30 in good health. Some clones in this sample may be carry-over from other donors' samples. CDR3 residues: CASSYGTGYQPQHF. In DNA, the CDR3 is TGTGCCAGCAGCTACGGGACAGGGTATCAGCCCCAGCATTTT.